This note documents a single TCR beta chain sequence. This table comes from immunoSEQ multiplex PCR, and its TCRdb copy is limited to in-frame clones, with some not included. The data show 35,000 to 45,000 clones, 70% to 80% seen once. The data are from a study of radiotherapy plus CTLA-4 blockade in lung cancer. The CDR3 sequence is 15 residues long. The germline V and J ends were trimmed by 0 bases and 4 bases, with 12 bases remaining between them. Germline values: CDR1 LGHNA, CDR2 YNFKEQ. The chain couples TRBV4-2 to TRBJ2-5; D perhaps matches TRBD2 (5 bases). The origin of this receptor is a human donor with non-small cell lung cancer whose response to radiotherapy plus ipilimumab could not be evaluated. Sequencing used peripheral blood, obtained from a patient treated with radiotherapy plus ipilimumab. The CDR3 DNA reads TGTGCCAGCAGCCAAGAATTGGCAGAGGGAGAGACCCAGTACTTC. This translates into CASSQELAEGETQYF.